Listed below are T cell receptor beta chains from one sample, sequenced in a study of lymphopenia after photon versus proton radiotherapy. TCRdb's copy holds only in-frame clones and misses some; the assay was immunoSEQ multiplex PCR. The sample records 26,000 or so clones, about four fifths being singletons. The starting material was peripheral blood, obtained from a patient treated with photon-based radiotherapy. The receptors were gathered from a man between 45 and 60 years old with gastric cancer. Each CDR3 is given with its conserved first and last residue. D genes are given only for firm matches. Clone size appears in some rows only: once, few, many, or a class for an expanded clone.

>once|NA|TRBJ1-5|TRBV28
CASSLVVINQPQHF
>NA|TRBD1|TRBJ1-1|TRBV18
CASSPPDRVNTEAFF
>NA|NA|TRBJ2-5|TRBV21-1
CASSKGRIYRETQYF
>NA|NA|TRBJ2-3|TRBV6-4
CASSVDYGDTQYF
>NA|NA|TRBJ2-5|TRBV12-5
CASGLVLTVLQYGQETQYF
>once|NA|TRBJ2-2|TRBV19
CASSIGTGELFF
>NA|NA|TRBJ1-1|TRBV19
CASLNTEAFF
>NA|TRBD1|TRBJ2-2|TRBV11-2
CASKFTPTGTGNTGELFF
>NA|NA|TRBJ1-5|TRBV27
CASSPNSNQPQHF
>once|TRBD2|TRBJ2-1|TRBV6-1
CASTPRGGPKQFF
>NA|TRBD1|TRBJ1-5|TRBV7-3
CASSLGTDKPQHF
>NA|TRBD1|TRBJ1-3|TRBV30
CAWSVRGTGGNTIYF
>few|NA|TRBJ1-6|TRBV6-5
CASSLRQENSPLHF
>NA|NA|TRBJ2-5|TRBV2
CASSEGRGGETQYF
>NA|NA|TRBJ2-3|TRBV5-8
CASSLEYRGTDTQYF
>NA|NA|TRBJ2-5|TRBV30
CAWKMSTRQETQYF
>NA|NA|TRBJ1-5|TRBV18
CASSPGGEQPQHF
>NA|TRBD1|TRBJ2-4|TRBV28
CASRPTGYKNIQYF
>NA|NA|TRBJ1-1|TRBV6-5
CASSLTNTEAFF
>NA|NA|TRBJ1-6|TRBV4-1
CASSQDHASPSPLHF
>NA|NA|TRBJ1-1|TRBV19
CASSIGVAEAFF
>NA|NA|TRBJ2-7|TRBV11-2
CASSLIDKPYEQYF
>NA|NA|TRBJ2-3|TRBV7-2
CASSLTWADTQYF
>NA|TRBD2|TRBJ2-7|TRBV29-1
CSVVRGGAYEQYF
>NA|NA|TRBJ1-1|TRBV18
CASSPAGPAEAFF
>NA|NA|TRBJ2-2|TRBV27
CASSLFRNTGELFF
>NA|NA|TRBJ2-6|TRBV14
CASSQITGLGANVLTF
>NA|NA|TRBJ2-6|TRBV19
CASMWASGANVLTF
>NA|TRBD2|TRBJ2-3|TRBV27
CASSFLAGNPSDTQYF
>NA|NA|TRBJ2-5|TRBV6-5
CASSYLAEETQYF
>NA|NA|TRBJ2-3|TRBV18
CASSPLAQGSSTDTQYF
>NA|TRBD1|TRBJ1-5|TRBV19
CASAGTGFNQPQHF
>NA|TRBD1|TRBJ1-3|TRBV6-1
CASRETGSGNTIYF
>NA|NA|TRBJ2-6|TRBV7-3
CASSLEVSGANVLTF
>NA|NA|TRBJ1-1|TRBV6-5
CASSRQDLNTEAFF
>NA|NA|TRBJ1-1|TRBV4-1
CASSRVVQVTNTEAFF
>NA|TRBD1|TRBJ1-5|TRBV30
CAWSRTGTGVQPQHF
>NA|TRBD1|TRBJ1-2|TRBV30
CAWEDRERGYGYTF
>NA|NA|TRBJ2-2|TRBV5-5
CATSPAGHTGTGELFF
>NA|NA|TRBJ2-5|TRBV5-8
CASSRGRGLQETQYF
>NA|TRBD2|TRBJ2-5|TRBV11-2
CASSLVGLAGGGQETQYF
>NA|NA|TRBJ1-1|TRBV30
CAWSTGMNTEAFF
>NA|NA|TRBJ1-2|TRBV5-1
CASSLDGLYGYTF
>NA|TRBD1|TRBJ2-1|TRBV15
CATSARQGAFLNEQFF
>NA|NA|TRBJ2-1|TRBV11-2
CASSLGSDLVYNEQFF
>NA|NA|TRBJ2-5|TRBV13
CASSTWGEPPQYF
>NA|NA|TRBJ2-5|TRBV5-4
CASSLHRQETQYF
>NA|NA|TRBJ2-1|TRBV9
CASSSEEGNEQFF
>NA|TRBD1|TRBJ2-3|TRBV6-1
CASSEVLGQATDTQYF
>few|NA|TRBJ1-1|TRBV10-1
CASSITGNTEAFF
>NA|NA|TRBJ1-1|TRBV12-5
CASGLNRPNTEAFF
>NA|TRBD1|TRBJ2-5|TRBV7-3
CASSLSPGQGETQYF
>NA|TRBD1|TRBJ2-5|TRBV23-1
CARYGPPGQGGETQYF
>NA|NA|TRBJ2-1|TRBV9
CASSAVSYEQFF
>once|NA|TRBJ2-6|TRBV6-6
CASSYGTGANVLTF